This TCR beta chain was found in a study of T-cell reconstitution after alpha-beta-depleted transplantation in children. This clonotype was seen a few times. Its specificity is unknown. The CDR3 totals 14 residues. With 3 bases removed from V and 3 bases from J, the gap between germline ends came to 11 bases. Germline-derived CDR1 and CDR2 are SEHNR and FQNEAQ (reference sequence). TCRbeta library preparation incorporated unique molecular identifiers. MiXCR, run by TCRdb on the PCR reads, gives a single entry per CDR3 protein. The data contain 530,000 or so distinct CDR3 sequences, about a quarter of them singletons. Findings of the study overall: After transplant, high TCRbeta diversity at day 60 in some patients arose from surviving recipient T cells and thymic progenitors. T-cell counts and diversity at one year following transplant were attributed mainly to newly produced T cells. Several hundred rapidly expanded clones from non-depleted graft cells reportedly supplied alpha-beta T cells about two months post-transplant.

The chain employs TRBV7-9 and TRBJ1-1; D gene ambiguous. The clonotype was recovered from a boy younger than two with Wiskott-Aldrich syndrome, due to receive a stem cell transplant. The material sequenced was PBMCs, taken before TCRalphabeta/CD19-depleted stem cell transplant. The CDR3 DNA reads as TGTGCCAGCAGCTTCTCCCGGGGATACACTGAAGCTTTCTTT. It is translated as CASSFSRGYTEAFF.